Given below is one T cell receptor (beta chain) in context. Germline V gives CDR1 SEHNR, CDR2 FQNEAQ (reference sequence). The length of the CDR3 is 19 residues. The ends were cut back, 2 bases at V and 0 bases at J, with 17 bases in the middle. With iRepertoire HTBI primers and Arm-PCR of CDR3 regions, TCR beta libraries were built. Original methodology: Sample data revealed approximately 62 TRBV and 14 TRBJ segments. A single record per CDR3 protein comes from TCRdb applying MiXCR to the multiplex PCR reads. None of the V and J calls come from the authors' own analysis; TCRdb made them. The repertoire includes 400,000 to 500,000 distinct CDR3 sequences, about 16% of them detected once, and 20% to 25% sits in the top ten. This record belongs to a study of regulatory T cells in long-lasting Graves disease. Study information: Patients newly diagnosed with Graves' had been on antithyroid drugs for under 3 months.

Time point here: newly diagnosed GD, antithyroid drugs for less than 3 months. Researchers made the TCR library from RNA that was extracted from PBMCs. This sample was also put to use in a study of T cells in Graves' hyperthyroidism and ophthalmopathy. Turning to that study: Most thyroid-expanded clonotypes above 0.001 were also found in blood.

The TCR originated in a woman under 30 with Graves disease. This sequence joins TRBV7-9 and TRBJ2-6, with D maybe TRBD1 (5 bases). The source was peripheral blood mononuclear cells (PBMCs), collected at new diagnosis, from a patient treated with antithyroid drugs. The CDR3 region is CASSLLSRAVRSGANVLTF. For the CDR3, the DNA is TGTGCCAGCAGCTTACTTTCCAGGGCGGTCCGCTCTGGGGCCAACGTCCTGACTTTC. Based on the CDR3 plus reference TRBV7-9 and TRBJ2-6, the full variable domain is DTGVSQNPRHKITKRGQNVTFRCDPISEHNRLYWYRQTLGQGPEFLTYFQNEAQLEKSRLLSDRFSAERPKGSFSTLEIQRTEQGDSAMYLCASSLLSRAVRSGANVLTFGAGSRLTVL.